A single T cell receptor (beta chain) is shown here with its context. The target antigen is unknown. This sample is part of a study of blood T cells in healthy people across ages. The authors ran a second PCR of 7 to 11 cycles using a sample-barcoded 5' primer and a J-beta primer mix. TCRdb independently ran MiXCR on the 5' RACE reads; one entry per CDR3 protein. The sample comprises just under 550,000 distinct CDR3 sequences, nearly 25% of which are singletons, and 8.7% rests with the top ten. Points from the study as a whole: More naive CD4+ cells and higher diversity marked long-lived donors relative to aged donors.

Germline trimming cut 5 bases from V and 3 bases from J; bases unmatched to any gene: 9. The CDR3 has 15 residues. CDR1 is LNHNV, CDR2 YYDKDF, per germline (reference sequence). The data were also submitted as part of a second study, on T cells of mothers and their children.

Specimen: blood. This chain uses TRBV15 with TRBJ2-7, with 8 positions matching TRBD1. The clonotype comes from a boy aged 10-17 years in good health. CDR3 residues: CATSLSNRGSYEQYF. Written as DNA, the CDR3 is TGTGCCACCAGCCTGTCGAACAGGGGGAGCTACGAGCAGTACTTC.